This T cell receptor beta chain is from a study of cytomegalovirus exposure and HLA in healthy donors. The CDR3 is made up of 15 amino acids. CDR1 and CDR2 (germline): MNHEY, SMNVEV (reference sequence). Trimming removed 6 bases from V and 3 bases from J, with 17 bases in between. Details on this clone: What it binds is not known.

A multiplex PCR was run with 60 Vbeta primers and 13 Jbeta primers. The method was immunoSEQ multiplex PCR; TCRdb's version includes in-frame clones alone and lacks a portion of them. This table has under 150,000 clones, around 73% appearing once. Study-level points and caveats: What TCR beta sequences reportedly achieved was accurate prediction of HLA-A and HLA-B alleles in most subjects. TCR beta sequences numbering more than 15,000 were associated with HLA alleles at 0.05 false discovery rate in a later analysis. With DRB1 most and HLA-C fewest, TCR association rates differed between HLA loci in a later analysis. Being productive about 87% or about 30% of the time was typical of most TCR beta V segments in an earlier analysis.

The sequenced sample was PBMCs. V is TRBV27 and J is TRBJ1-1; D is perhaps TRBD1 (6 bases). This TCR came from a human donor in good health. The chain's CDR3 is CASSLLGTPDTEAFF. The CDR3 DNA follows: TGTGCCAGCAGCCTACTCGGGACACCCGACACTGAAGCTTTCTTT.